This T cell receptor (beta chain) is drawn from a study of OX40 agonist ivuxolimab in advanced cancers. Study observations and caveats: CD8+ T cells (on average) carried more expanded clones than CD4+ T cells.

Produced via immunoSEQ multiplex PCR; TCRdb's table is partial and in-frame only. In the table there are 50,000 to 70,000 clones, less than 95% of which are singletons. The J segment lost 2 bases and the V segment lost 3 bases, leaving 2 bases of the junction unmatched. This CDR3 contains 13 residues. Germline V lookup: CDR1 GTSNPN, CDR2 SVGIG (reference sequence). With respect to this clone: Its cognate antigen is unknown.

This sample comprised CD4+ or CD8+ T cells sorted from blood, obtained in a trial of the OX40 agonist ivuxolimab. This chain joins TRBV30 and TRBJ2-3; the match to TRBD1 covers 7 bases. The sequence was obtained from an adult with an advanced solid tumor such as melanoma, head and neck, liver or kidney cancer. DNA of the CDR3: TGTGCCTGGAGGGACAGGAACACAGATACGCAGTATTTT. It codes for CAWRDRNTDTQYF.